This entry describes one T cell receptor beta chain. The target antigen is unknown. TCRdb keeps only in-frame clones here, not all; method: immunoSEQ multiplex PCR. The table shows approximately 82,000 clones, with 90% to 95% occurring only once. These data are taken from a study of T cell responses to AZD1222 COVID-19 vaccine. Findings of the study overall: At baseline, just 6 or 7 AZD1222 recipients tested seropositive. Clonal diversity was possibly underestimated, and white British individuals and females predominated among donors. Close to half of spike-specific TCRs reportedly recognize unmutated variant regions.

V was pared by 8 bases and J by 0 bases, with 7 bases between. The CDR3 covers 12 residues. CDR1 and CDR2 from the germline V gene are LGHDT and YNNKEL (reference sequence). The clonotype originates from an adult who received the AZD1222 COVID-19 vaccine. The sample here was peripheral blood, taken 28 days after the second AZD1222 dose. This chain connects TRBV3-1 (or the pseudogene TRBV3-2) to TRBJ1-1; D remains ambiguous. CDR3 region: CASCGVNTEAFF. The CDR3 coding sequence is TGTGCCAGCTGCGGGGTGAACACTGAAGCTTTCTTT.